This TCR beta chain stems from a study of blood T cells in healthy people across ages (dated by TCRdb to the mid-2010s). Turning to the overall study: In model experiments, template switching captured roughly one uniquely barcoded TCR beta cDNA molecule for every two T cells. Age-related changes in TCR beta repertoire diversity were measured in the study by deep sequencing normalized with unique cDNA molecular identifiers. For two donors (one aged 18 to 30 and one aged 80 or older), the study analyzed two additional independent replicas of 1 million unique cDNA reads from the same blood draw. Donors were grouped into four age groups: young (average approximately 15 years), middle-aged (39), aged (roughly 62) and long-lived (just over 80). To avoid experimental bias, donors of different ages were spread randomly across the sequencing lanes. The full study reports these points: Observed TCR beta diversity correlated strongly with the percentage of naive T cells measured by flow cytometry. Compared with the aged group, the long-lived group had more naive CD4+ T cells, fewer expanded clones and increased TCR diversity, suggesting age selection. Because the CMV infection status of the donors was unknown, age-related changes in expanded clonotypes may potentially have been confounded. As age increased, observed TCR beta diversity per million T cells dropped in a roughly linear way, and a significant reduction was already evident by age around 41. Since profiling was done on bulk unsorted PBMCs, naive and antigen-experienced compartments could not be conclusively compared. Estimates of total diversity based on one million sequenced T cells were regarded as lower bounds and as underestimates.

The table lists this clonotype with a few counts. This receptor's antigen is unknown. No much larger clone is present one base from it, and per-base qualities are unavailable. Libraries were prepared through 5' RACE. Data came from an Illumina HiSeq 2500. A second about 7 to 11 cycle PCR used a sample-barcoded 5' primer and a J-beta primer mix. A unique molecular identifier was introduced onto each TCR beta cDNA molecule by a template-switch 5' adaptor carrying 12 random nucleotides. Each sample yielded at least 3 million CDR3-containing paired-end reads. All of the RNA was converted into first-strand cDNA using the Mint cDNA synthesis kit, with a TRBC-specific oligonucleotide serving as the primer. All cDNA was treated with uracil-DNA glycosylase and then went through a first 18-cycle PCR with the universal primers M1SS and BC2_uni_R. The published analysis was carried out like this. For normalization, 1 million high-quality reads were randomly selected from each sample, with every read carrying a distinct molecular identifier. Instead of being binned into consensus sequences, reads with shared molecular identifiers were discarded. MiTCR, set to a Q25 quality threshold and the strictest error-elimination algorithm, was used for CDR3 identification, clonotype clustering and error correction. A nonparametric unseen species model with Euler transformation was used to estimate a lower bound on total TCR beta diversity. In TCRdb, the public reads were trimmed at Q25 with fastp and aligned with MiXCR, with productive beta chains retained. A single entry per CDR3 protein holds the most common genes and DNA from its merged rows. TCRdb's processing, not the authors' own work, is the source of the V and J calls. In this sample the table shows about 1.1 million distinct CDR3 sequences, under 40% of which occur a single time. The ten largest account for around 13% of the sample.

The CDR3 numbers 15 residues from cysteine through phenylalanine. The CDR3 DNA has 45 bases and is translated from base 1. The germline V gene yields SQVTM for CDR1 and ANQGSEA for CDR2. V gives up 0 bases and J gives up 2 bases, and the segment between their germline ends measures 13 bases. The donors were under 40 Caucasian individuals from Russia, aged roughly 6 to 100 years, who were systemically healthy. Each donor gave approximately 9.3 milliliters of peripheral blood, collected into EDTA-treated Vacutainer tubes. PBMCs were isolated by Ficoll-Paque density-gradient centrifugation, with at least 6 million obtained per sample. Total RNA was extracted from PBMCs with Trizol reagent, with at least 5.5 micrograms obtained per sample. For every donor, flow cytometry on a PBMC aliquot measured the percentage of naive CD45RAhigh/CD27high T cells.

The rearrangement combines TRBV29-1 with TRBJ1-1, with no reliable assignment of the D segment. The sequenced sample consisted of blood. The source of this sequence is a man younger than 35 in good health. The CDR3 region: CSVEDPGRPNTEAFF. The DNA sequence is as follows: TGCAGCGTTGAAGATCCCGGACGGCCTAACACTGAAGCTTTCTTT.